This T cell receptor beta chain was identified in a study of blood T cell repertoires in COVID-19. Overall study context: Some COVID-19 samples were acute and others convalescent; all came from the United States, Italy and Spain.

Original methodology: Estimation of nucleated cell counts was performed using reference gene primer amplification. The repertoire was sequenced with immunoSEQ multiplex PCR; TCRdb's copy has only in-frame clones and lacks some. V and J calls and clone size are given by that table; D and trimming were obtained from the DNA. The sample lists roughly 120,000 clones, around three quarters occurring once. This clone came up a few times. The CDR3 extends over 15 amino acids. Germline-derived CDR1 and CDR2 are KGHDR and SFDVKD. The V segment lost 9 bases and the J segment 6 bases; nucleotides outside the gene matches: 12.

The source of this sequence is an older woman with acute or convalescent COVID-19. The chain couples TRBV24-1 to TRBJ2-1, with 8 nucleotides matching TRBD2. The sample taken for sequencing was peripheral blood. Here the CDR3 reads CATDGGGSFSNEQFF. DNA of the CDR3: TGTGCCACCGACGGGGGGGGTAGCTTTAGCAATGAGCAGTTCTTC.